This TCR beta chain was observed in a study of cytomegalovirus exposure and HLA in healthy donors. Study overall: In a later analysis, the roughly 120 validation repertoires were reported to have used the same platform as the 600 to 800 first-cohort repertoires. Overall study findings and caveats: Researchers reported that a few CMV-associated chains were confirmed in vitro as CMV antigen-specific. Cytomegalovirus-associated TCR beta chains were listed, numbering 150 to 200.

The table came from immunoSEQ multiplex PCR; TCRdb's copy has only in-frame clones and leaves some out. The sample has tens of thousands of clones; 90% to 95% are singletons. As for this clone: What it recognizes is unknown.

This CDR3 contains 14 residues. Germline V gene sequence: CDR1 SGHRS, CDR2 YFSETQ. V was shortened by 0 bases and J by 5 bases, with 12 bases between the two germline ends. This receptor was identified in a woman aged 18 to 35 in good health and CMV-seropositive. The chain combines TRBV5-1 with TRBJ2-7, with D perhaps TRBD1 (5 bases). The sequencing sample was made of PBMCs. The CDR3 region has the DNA TGCGCCAGCAGCTTGGGGGCAGTCAGGGACGAGCAGTACTTC. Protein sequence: CASSLGAVRDEQYF. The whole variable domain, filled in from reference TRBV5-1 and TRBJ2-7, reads KAGVTQTPRYLIKTRGQQVTLSCSPISGHRSVSWYQQTPGQGLQFLFEYFSETQRNKGNFPGRFSGRQFSNSRSEMNVSTLELGDSALYLCASSLGAVRDEQYFGPGTRLTVT.